One T cell receptor beta chain is described in this entry. The target antigen is unknown. This CDR3 contains 17 residues. The germline V gene encodes CDR1 SEHNR and CDR2 FQNEAQ (reference sequence). Trimming took 5 bases from V and 0 from J; bases not matched to a gene: 9. Profiling relied on immunoSEQ multiplex PCR, and the TCRdb table lists in-frame clones only, not all of them. The sample has around 27,000 clones; around 82% are singletons. This specimen comes from a study of OX40 agonist ivuxolimab in advanced cancers. The wider study: A partial response was reached by three patients: one with hepatocellular carcinoma and two with cutaneous melanoma.

The cohort excluded patients with autoimmune disease history or systemic immunosuppression. Study-level findings and limits: By week 6 at 0.1 to 3.0 mg/kg, blood CD4+ and CD8+ T cells had expanded clonally. The authors did not determine the antigen specificity of the expanded peripheral T cells.

This chain links TRBV7-9 with TRBJ2-2; 7 nucleotides match TRBD1. The sequencing here drew on CD4+ or CD8+ T cells sorted from blood, taken in a trial of the OX40 agonist ivuxolimab. This clonotype was obtained from an adult with an advanced solid tumor such as melanoma, head and neck, liver or kidney cancer. The CDR3: CASSRYPTGTNTGELFF. CDR3 DNA sequence: TGTGCCAGCAGCAGATACCCGACAGGGACGAACACCGGGGAGCTGTTTTTT.